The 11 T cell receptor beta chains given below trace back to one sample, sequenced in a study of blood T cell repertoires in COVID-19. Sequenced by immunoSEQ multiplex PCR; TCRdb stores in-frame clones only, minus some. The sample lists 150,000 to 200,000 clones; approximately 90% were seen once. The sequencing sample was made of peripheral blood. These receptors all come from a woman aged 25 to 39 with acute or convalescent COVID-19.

The CDR3 is CASSVMAGTGGEAFF. CDR3 nucleotide sequence: TGTGCCAGCAGCGTCATGGCAGGGACAGGGGGGGAAGCTTTCTTT. The chain combines TRBV9 with TRBJ1-1, with TRBD1 identical over 11 bases. Germline trimming cut 2 bases from V and 8 bases from J; bases unmatched to any gene: 8. Germline values: CDR1 SGDLS, CDR2 YYNGEE. The CDR3 extends over 15 amino acids.

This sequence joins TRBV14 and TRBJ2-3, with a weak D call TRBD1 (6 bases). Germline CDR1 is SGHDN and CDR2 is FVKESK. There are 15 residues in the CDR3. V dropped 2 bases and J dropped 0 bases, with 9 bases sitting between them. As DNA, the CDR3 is TGTGCCAGCAGCCAAAACAGGGTGAGCACAGATACGCAGTATTTT. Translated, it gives CASSQNRVSTDTQYF.

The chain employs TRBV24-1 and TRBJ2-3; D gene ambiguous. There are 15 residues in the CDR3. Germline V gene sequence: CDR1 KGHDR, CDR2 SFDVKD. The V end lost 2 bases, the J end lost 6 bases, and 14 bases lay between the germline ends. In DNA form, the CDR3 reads TGTGCCACCAGTGATTCTCGAGAGGCTGGGGATACGCAGTATTTT. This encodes CATSDSREAGDTQYF.

CDR3 residues: CASSPTGTSWKTQYF. The CDR3 DNA follows: TGTGCCAGCAGCCCAACCGGGACTAGTTGGAAGACCCAGTACTTC. The J gene is TRBJ2-5, the V gene TRBV5-4; 8 nucleotides agree with TRBD2. Germline CDR1 reads SGHNT; CDR2 reads YYREEE (reference sequence). Trimming removed 4 bases from V and 6 bases from J; junction bases left unmatched: 11. The CDR3 is 15 residues long.

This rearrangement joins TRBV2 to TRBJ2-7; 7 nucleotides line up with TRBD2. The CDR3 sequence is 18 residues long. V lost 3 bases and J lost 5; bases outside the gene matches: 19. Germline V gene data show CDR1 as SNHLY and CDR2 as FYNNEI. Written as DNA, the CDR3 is TGTGCCAGCAGTGACCCATATATGCGGGAGTTGTACCCCCACGAGCAGTACTTC. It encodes CASSDPYMRELYPHEQYF.

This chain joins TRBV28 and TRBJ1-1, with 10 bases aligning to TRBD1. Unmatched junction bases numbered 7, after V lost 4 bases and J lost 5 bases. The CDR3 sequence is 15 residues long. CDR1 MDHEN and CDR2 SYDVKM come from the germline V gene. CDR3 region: CASSSGTGEWTEAFF. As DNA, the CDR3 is TGTGCCAGCAGTTCAGGGACAGGGGAGTGGACTGAAGCTTTCTTT.

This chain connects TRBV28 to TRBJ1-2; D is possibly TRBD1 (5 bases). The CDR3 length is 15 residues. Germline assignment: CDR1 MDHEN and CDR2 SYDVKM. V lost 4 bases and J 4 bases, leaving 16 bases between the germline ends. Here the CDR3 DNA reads TGTGCCAGCAGTTCTATAGGGGAGGGATTCTATGGCTACACCTTC. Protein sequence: CASSSIGEGFYGYTF.

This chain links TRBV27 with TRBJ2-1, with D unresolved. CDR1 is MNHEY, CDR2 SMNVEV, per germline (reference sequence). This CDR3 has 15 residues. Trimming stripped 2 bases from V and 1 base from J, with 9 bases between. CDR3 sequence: CASSLGFRSYNEQFF. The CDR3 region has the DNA TGTGCCAGCAGTTTAGGTTTTCGGTCCTACAATGAGCAGTTCTTC.

CDR3 loop: CASSLGGSTYQETQYF. The CDR3, as DNA: TGTGCCAGCAGCTTAGGAGGCTCTACGTACCAAGAGACCCAGTACTTC. The chain has TRBV7-2 and TRBJ2-5; D is ambiguous. Trimming shortened V by 1 base and J by 0 bases, and 12 bases separated the two germline ends. This CDR3 is built from 16 residues. CDR1 and CDR2 from the germline V gene are SGHTA and FQGNSA.

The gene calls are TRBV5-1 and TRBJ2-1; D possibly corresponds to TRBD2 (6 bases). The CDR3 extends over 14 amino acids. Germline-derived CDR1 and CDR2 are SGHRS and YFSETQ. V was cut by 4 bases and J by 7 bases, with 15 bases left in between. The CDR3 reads CASSTGLTDNEQFF. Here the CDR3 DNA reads TGCGCCAGCAGCACGGGACTTACCGATAATGAGCAGTTCTTC.

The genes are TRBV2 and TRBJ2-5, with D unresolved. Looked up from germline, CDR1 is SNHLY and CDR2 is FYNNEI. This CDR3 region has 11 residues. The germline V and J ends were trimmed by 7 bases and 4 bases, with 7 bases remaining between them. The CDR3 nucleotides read TGTGCCAGCATCCGAGGAGAGACCCAGTACTTC. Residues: CASIRGETQYF.